The T cell receptor (beta chain) described here comes from a study of shared clonotypes between healthy human individuals. Study-level background: Each donor had three CD4 naive, three CD4 memory, two CD8 naive and one CD8 memory plate.

As defined, naive CD8 cells were CD45RO-negative and positively selected for CCR7, with terminally differentiated effector memory CD45RA+ cells excluded. Study outcomes and limitations: On the whole, naive subsets had larger estimated richness than memory subsets had.

In regard to this clone: Its antigen is unknown.

Original data processing: Junction-only immunoSEQ data arrived without quality scores, meaning filtering differed. Profiling relied on immunoSEQ multiplex PCR, and the TCRdb table lists in-frame clones only, not all of them. Clonal size and the V and J genes are those of that table, whereas D and trimming came from the DNA. The table has 1.5 million to 2.5 million clones, approximately 94% seen once. CDR1 is MNHEY, CDR2 SMNVEV, per germline (reference sequence). Trimming shortened V by 5 bases and J by 3 bases, and 14 bases separated the two germline ends. The CDR3 contains 14 residues. The chain employs TRBV27 and TRBJ2-7; tentatively, D is TRBD1 or TRBD2 (5 bases each). This sequence originates from a man aged 18 to 35 in good health. Specimen: naive CD8+ T cells sorted from blood. CDR3 coding DNA: TGTGCCAGCAGTCCGGGACCGCAAGTCTACGAGCAGTACTTC. This codes for CASSPGPQVYEQYF.